Listed below are T cell receptor beta chains from one sample, sequenced in a study of identical twins. MiXCR, run by TCRdb on the 5' RACE reads, gives a single entry per CDR3 protein. Of about 250,000 distinct CDR3 sequences listed, 6.5% to 9.5% are singletons. The sample was also reused in another study, on yellow fever vaccine responses in identical twins.

Sequenced: CD8+ T cells sorted from blood. The receptors were gathered from a woman aged 18-29 years in good health. Each CDR3 is given with its conserved first and last residue. The D gene is left open where the match is weak. Where a row states a size, it is once, few, many or the class of an expanded clone; other rows omit it.

v_gene,j_gene,d_gene,abundance,CDR3nt,CDR3aa
TRBV7-6,TRBJ2-3,TRBD2,.,TGTGCCAGCAGCTTAGCGCCCCAGCGGGGGGATTTGTCAGATACGCAGTATTTT,CASSLAPQRGDLSDTQYF
TRBV4-1,TRBJ2-7,TRBD2,many,TGCGCCAGCAGCCTAATAGCGGGAGGTCGCCCCTACGAGCAGTACTTC,CASSLIAGGRPYEQYF
TRBV5-1,TRBJ2-7,.,.,TGCGCCAGCAGCTTTAATGGCGGATACGAGCAGTACTTC,CASSFNGGYEQYF
TRBV20-1,TRBJ2-5,TRBD2,many,TGCAGTGCTAGAGCGCTAGCGGGAGTTGAGTATGAGACCCAGTACTTC,CSARALAGVEYETQYF
TRBV7-2,TRBJ2-7,.,many,TGTGCCAGCAGCTTAGGGGACGTACGCGAGCAGTACTTC,CASSLGDVREQYF
TRBV20-1,TRBJ2-7,.,many,TGCAGTGCTAGAGATCAGGGCCACGAGCAGTACTTC,CSARDQGHEQYF
TRBV24-1,TRBJ2-7,.,.,TGTGCCACCAGTGATTCTTCAGGCGGCGCCAAGGGGGTGTACGAGCAGTACTTC,CATSDSSGGAKGVYEQYF
TRBV11-2,TRBJ2-7,.,.,TGTGCCAGCAGCTCGGCAAAATACTACGAGCAGTACTTC,CASSSAKYYEQYF
TRBV12-3/TRBV12-4,TRBJ2-1,.,.,TGTGCCAGCTTGTTATTTGATGGGCTAGGCAACTACAATGAGCAGTTCTTC,CASLLFDGLGNYNEQFF
TRBV4-3,TRBJ2-1,.,many,TGCGCCAGCAGCCATAAGGGGGAGTGGGTGGAGGAGCAGTTCTTC,CASSHKGEWVEEQFF
TRBV27,TRBJ2-7,.,.,TGCACCAGCCCACCGGACGAGCAGTACTTC,CTSPPDEQYF
TRBV27,TRBJ2-7,.,few,TGTGCCAGCAGTTTCGAGGGCCCCTCCTACGAGCAGTACTTC,CASSFEGPSYEQYF
TRBV4-1,TRBJ2-5,.,many,TGCGCCAGCAGCCAAGATTTTTACGGACGAGAGACCCAGTACTTC,CASSQDFYGRETQYF
TRBV27,TRBJ1-5,.,few,TGTGCCAGCAGTTTTAAGGGACTCGGTCAGCCCCAGCATTTT,CASSFKGLGQPQHF
TRBV28,TRBJ1-6,.,.,TGTGCCAGCAGTTTGATTCAGGAGATACTTTCACCCCTCCACTTT,CASSLIQEILSPLHF
TRBV6-5,TRBJ2-7,.,.,TGTGCCAGCAGTTACTCCAGTTCAGGGGCCTACGAGCAGTACTTC,CASSYSSSGAYEQYF
TRBV30,TRBJ2-7,.,few,TGTGCCTGGAGTGTAGTGACCCGCGAGCAGTACTTC,CAWSVVTREQYF
TRBV29-1,TRBJ2-2,TRBD2,few,TGCAGCGTTGATCTAGCGGGGGCCCTCACCGGGGAGCTGTTTTTT,CSVDLAGALTGELFF
TRBV4-1,TRBJ2-7,TRBD1,few,TGCGCCAGCAGCCAAGCGGACAGGGGAAGGTACGAGCAGTACTTC,CASSQADRGRYEQYF
TRBV4-1,TRBJ2-7,.,many,TGCGCCAGCAGCCTCCGGGACGGTGATAGCAGCTACGAGCAGTACTTC,CASSLRDGDSSYEQYF
TRBV20-1,TRBJ1-2,.,.,TGCAGTGCTAGCTGGGGGGATAGTGGCTACACCTTC,CSASWGDSGYTF
TRBV12-3/TRBV12-4,TRBJ1-1,.,many,TGTGCCAGCAGTTTTTGGGGGCAGGGAAGGACTGAAGCTTTCTTT,CASSFWGQGRTEAFF
TRBV28,TRBJ2-1,TRBD2,few,TGTGCCAGCAGTTCTTGGGGAGCGGGAATCCCCCACAATGAGCAGTTCTTC,CASSSWGAGIPHNEQFF
TRBV27,TRBJ1-6,.,few,TGTGCCAGCAGTCGAGGGATATATAATTCACCCCTCCACTTT,CASSRGIYNSPLHF
TRBV12-3/TRBV12-4,TRBJ1-2,.,.,TGTGCCAGCAGTTATTTAGATTTCTATGGCTACACCTTC,CASSYLDFYGYTF
TRBV12-3/TRBV12-4,TRBJ2-7,TRBD1,many,TGTGCCAGCAATTCCGGGACAGGGAGTCACGAGCAGTACTTC,CASNSGTGSHEQYF
TRBV4-3,TRBJ2-5,TRBD2,many,TGCGCCAGCAGCGCCCTGGGGACTAGTGAAGAGACCCAGTACTTC,CASSALGTSEETQYF
TRBV7-9,TRBJ2-1,.,many,TGTGCCAGCAGCTCAAGTATTAGGTACAATGAGCAGTTCTTC,CASSSSIRYNEQFF
TRBV5-1,TRBJ1-4,.,.,TGCGCCAGCAGCCCCGGGACTGATGAAAAACTGTTTTTT,CASSPGTDEKLFF
TRBV3-1,TRBJ2-7,.,.,TGTGCCAGCAGCCAAGACCCTAGCAGGTTATACGAGCAGTACTTC,CASSQDPSRLYEQYF
TRBV6-4,TRBJ1-5,.,many,TGTGCCAGCAGTGAGTCGGGGGATCAGCCCCAGCATTTT,CASSESGDQPQHF
TRBV14,TRBJ2-1,TRBD2,many,TGTGCCAGCAGCCAAGGACTAGCGGGAGCGTCCCCCTACAATGAGCAGTTCTTC,CASSQGLAGASPYNEQFF
TRBV4-1,TRBJ2-7,TRBD1,.,TGCGCCAGCAGCCCCCGGACAGGAGTCTTGTACGAGCAGTACTTC,CASSPRTGVLYEQYF
TRBV7-9,TRBJ1-2,.,few,TGTGCCAGCAGCCTCCGGGACCTACTCACCCACTATGGCTACACCTTC,CASSLRDLLTHYGYTF
TRBV15,TRBJ2-2,TRBD1,few,TGTGCCACCAGCAGCCGGGACAGGGGTTCGAACACCGGGGAGCTGTTTTTT,CATSSRDRGSNTGELFF
TRBV27,TRBJ1-5,TRBD1,.,TGTGCCAGCAGTAATGCGGCAGGGGGCCAGCATTTT,CASSNAAGGQHF
TRBV10-3,TRBJ2-7,.,.,TGTGCCATTCTAACCAGTTCCCACGAGCAGTACTTC,CAILTSSHEQYF
TRBV14,TRBJ2-7,TRBD2,many,TGTGCCAGCAGCCTCTATAGCGGGGGCTACGAGCAGTACTTC,CASSLYSGGYEQYF
TRBV28,TRBJ2-4,TRBD2,many,TGTGCCAGCAGTTTACTAGCGGGAGACACGGACCCTCAGTACTTC,CASSLLAGDTDPQYF
TRBV29-1,TRBJ2-7,.,many,TGCAGCGTTTGGCAGTCCTACGAGCAGTACTTC,CSVWQSYEQYF
TRBV5-1,TRBJ1-6,.,many,TGCGCCAGCAGCTTAGGTTCGTCACAGGGAGGACATTCACCCCTCCACTTT,CASSLGSSQGGHSPLHF
TRBV4-3,TRBJ2-3,TRBD1,few,TGCGCCAGCAGCCAAGATCGGACAGGGTCAGATACGCAGTATTTT,CASSQDRTGSDTQYF
TRBV28,TRBJ2-2,TRBD1,few,TGTGCCAGCAGTCGGGACAGGGGCCTCCCCCGGGGTACCGGGGAGCTGTTTTTT,CASSRDRGLPRGTGELFF
TRBV7-9,TRBJ2-7,.,many,TGTGCCAGCAGCGACGAGCACGAGCAGTACTTC,CASSDEHEQYF
TRBV28,TRBJ2-5,.,many,TGTGCCAGCAGTTTAGCTTCGGGCTCCGTGACGGAGACCCAGTACTTC,CASSLASGSVTETQYF
TRBV7-6,TRBJ2-5,.,.,TGTGCCAGCAGCTTAGAGGACCTCCAAGAGACCCAGTACTTC,CASSLEDLQETQYF
TRBV4-2,TRBJ2-1,.,many,TGTGCCAGCAGCCAAGGTGGAGGGGGAACCCGGCGGCATGAGCAGTTCTTC,CASSQGGGGTRRHEQFF
TRBV11-1,TRBJ2-3,.,few,TGTGCCAGCAGCTTACCTTGGGGTCAGTCCTCCAACACAGATACGCAGTATTTT,CASSLPWGQSSNTDTQYF
TRBV9,TRBJ2-1,TRBD2,.,TGTGCCAGCAGCGTAGCGACTAGCGGGACTCTGGATGAGCAGTTCTTC,CASSVATSGTLDEQFF
TRBV12-3/TRBV12-4,TRBJ2-1,.,many,TGTGCCAGCAGTTTAGCGGGGGGTCAAAATGAGCAGTTCTTC,CASSLAGGQNEQFF
TRBV9,TRBJ2-2,.,many,TGTGCCAGCAGCGTAGCGGGGGAAGCCGGGGAGCTGTTTTTT,CASSVAGEAGELFF
TRBV7-6,TRBJ2-1,TRBD2,many,TGTGCCAGCAGCTTGACTAGCGAATACAATGAGCAGTTCTTC,CASSLTSEYNEQFF
TRBV4-2,TRBJ2-1,.,.,TGTGCCAGCAGCCAAGAGAGTAGCTCCTACCTTAACAATGAGCAGTTCTTC,CASSQESSSYLNNEQFF
TRBV12-1,TRBJ2-1,.,.,TGTGCCAGCAGCTTCCTGGCGGGGGCCTCAAACAATGAGCAGTTCTTC,CASSFLAGASNNEQFF
TRBV5-1,TRBJ2-7,.,.,TGCGCCAGCAGCTTGGGTGATGGAGGGCCCCCCAACGAGCAGTACTTC,CASSLGDGGPPNEQYF